This TCR beta chain was recovered during a study of T cells in localized non-small cell lung cancer. Points from the study as a whole: Uninvolved adjacent lung showed peak T cell clonality, exceeding tumor. Greater T cell density in blood accompanied longer overall survival. The study detected a median approximately 50 of the top 100 tumor clones in adjacent lung. Owing to sequencing of a solitary tumor region, heterogeneity cannot be discounted.

To note about this clone: Its target is not known.

Assay: immunoSEQ multiplex PCR; the TCRdb copy retains only in-frame clones and omits some. The table includes over 6,000 clones, approximately 95% detected once. Trimming shortened V by 5 bases and J by 7 bases, and 17 bases separated the two germline ends. The CDR3 contains 14 residues. In germline, CDR1 is KGHSH, CDR2 LQKENI. The sample here was peripheral blood, taken before any cancer treatment. The TCR was taken from a woman aged 35 to 75 with stage I lung adenocarcinoma. The rearrangement links TRBV18 to TRBJ1-2, with TRBD1 as a possible D gene (6 bases). For the CDR3, the DNA is TGTGCCAGCTCATTTGGGACACTTACTACTGGCTACACCTTC. Protein: CASSFGTLTTGYTF.